This record concerns one T cell receptor (beta chain) sequence. Here immunoSEQ multiplex PCR was the method, and the copy in TCRdb shows in-frame clones only, minus some. Of roughly 46,000 clones in the sample, 85% to 95% were seen once. This sample is part of a study of T cell changes during pregnancy in multiple sclerosis. CDR1 and CDR2 (germline): SQVTM, ANQGSEA. CDR3 length: 13 residues. With 7 bases clipped from V and 4 bases from J, the junction kept 3 bases outside the gene matches. The sequence was collected from a female donor with multiple sclerosis, enrolled in a pregnancy study. The sample in question was CD8+ T cells from peripheral blood mononuclear cells, obtained in the first trimester of pregnancy. V usage is TRBV29-1 and J usage is TRBJ2-1; the match to TRBD2 covers 11 bases. The CDR3: CSAGTSGYNEQFF. The CDR3 region has the DNA TGCAGCGCTGGGACTAGCGGTTACAATGAGCAGTTCTTC.